This T cell receptor beta chain was profiled in a study of blood T cell repertoires in COVID-19. Study-wide context: Sites across the United States, Italy and Spain contributed samples from acute and convalescent COVID-19. PBMCs, B-cell-depleted T cells, or T cells provided the cDNA or gDNA that made up the material.

In Seattle, patients joined the study during active infection and were tracked longitudinally. In the original analysis: Amplifying reference gene primers gave estimates of nucleated cell counts. Sequencing was performed with immunoSEQ multiplex PCR; in TCRdb, only in-frame clones are kept and a portion is missing. V, J and clone size are taken as reported in that table, and D and trimming were inferred from the DNA itself. In the table there are some 270,000 clones, 90% of which are singletons. The CDR3 is made up of 13 amino acids. Trimming stripped 8 bases from V and 0 bases from J, with 10 bases between. Germline V lookup: CDR1 SNHLY, CDR2 FYNNEI.

The clonotype originates from a woman aged 55-70 years with COVID-19, enrolled during active disease. J is TRBJ1-1 and V is TRBV2; D might be TRBD1 (6 bases). Sequences were obtained from peripheral blood. The CDR3 region is CASADRMNTEAFF. The DNA of the CDR3 is TGTGCCAGCGCGGACAGAATGAACACTGAAGCTTTCTTT.